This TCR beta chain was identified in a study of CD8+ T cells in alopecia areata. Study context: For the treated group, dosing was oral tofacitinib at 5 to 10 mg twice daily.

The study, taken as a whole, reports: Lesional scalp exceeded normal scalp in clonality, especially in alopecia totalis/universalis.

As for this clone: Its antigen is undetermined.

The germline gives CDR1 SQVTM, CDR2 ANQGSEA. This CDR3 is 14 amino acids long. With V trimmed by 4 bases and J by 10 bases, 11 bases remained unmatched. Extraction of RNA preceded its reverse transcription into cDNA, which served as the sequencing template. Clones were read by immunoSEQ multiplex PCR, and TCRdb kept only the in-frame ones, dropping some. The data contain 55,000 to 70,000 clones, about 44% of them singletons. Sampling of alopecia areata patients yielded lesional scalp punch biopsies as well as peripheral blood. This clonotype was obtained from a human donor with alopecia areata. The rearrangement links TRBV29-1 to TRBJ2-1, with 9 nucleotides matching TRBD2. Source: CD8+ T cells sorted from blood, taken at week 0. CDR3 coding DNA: TGCAGCGTTGTAGGGGCTAGCGGGAAACTCGAGCAGTTCTTC. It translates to CSVVGASGKLEQFF.